This T cell receptor beta chain was observed in a study of blood T cells in healthy people across ages. The V gene's germline CDR1 is MDHEN and CDR2 SYDVKM. The CDR3 sequence is 14 residues long. Trimming removed 7 bases at V and 2 bases at J, with 14 bases between. Primers used in a second PCR of roughly 6 to 11 cycles were a sample-barcoded 5' primer and a J-beta primer mix. Each CDR3 protein gets one entry after TCRdb re-called the 5' RACE reads with MiXCR. The top ten hold more than 6% of the sample, which has about 1.4 million distinct CDR3 sequences, 59% seen once. In its sample, this clonotype was seen a few times.

The V call is TRBV28, the J call TRBJ2-5; D is undetermined. The origin of this receptor is a man aged 18 to 29 in good health. What was sequenced was blood. The CDR3 nucleotides read TGTGCCAGCACAAGTAGGCTAGGACAAGAGACCCAGTACTTC. Protein: CASTSRLGQETQYF.